This entry lists 11 T cell receptor beta chains sequenced from one sample in a study of T-cell memory formation after mild COVID-19. Using its own MiXCR run on the 5' RACE reads, TCRdb lists one record per CDR3 protein. The table has 350,000 to 550,000 distinct CDR3 sequences, roughly 18% seen once. Sequenced sample: PBMCs or a T cell subset sorted from them (not recorded which). Receptor source: a young man who had mild COVID-19 (a few samples of this study predate the infection). Cell type and time point are not known.

CDR3 residues: CASIFFAGAEAFF. CDR3 sequence (DNA): TGTGCCAGCATCTTCTTCGCCGGAGCTGAAGCTTTCTTT. The chain is built from TRBV6-6 and TRBJ1-1; the D is unclear. Germline CDR1 is MNHNY and CDR2 is SVGAGI (reference sequence). Deletions cut 7 bases from V and 6 bases from J, with 15 bases between. CDR3 length: 13 amino acids.

The chain recombines TRBV3-1 with TRBJ2-7; 10 bases map to TRBD1. Trimming cost V 3 bases and J 0 bases; bases outside gene matches: 5. Germline CDR1 and CDR2: LGHDT and YNNKEL (reference sequence). The CDR3 length is 16 residues. CDR3 bases: TGTGCCAGCAGCCAGGCCGGGACAGGGGACTCCTACGAGCAGTACTTC. Encoded protein: CASSQAGTGDSYEQYF.

This clonotype was recorded a few times. The chain is built from TRBV3-1 and TRBJ2-7; D is ambiguous. With 1 base removed from V and 5 bases from J, the gap between germline ends came to 12 bases. Germline V CDR1 and CDR2: LGHDT, YNNKEL (reference sequence). The CDR3 length is 14 residues. The CDR3, as DNA: TGTGCCAGCAGCCAAGGAATAGGCGGAGACGAGCAGTACTTC. Encoded protein: CASSQGIGGDEQYF.

The chain uses TRBV18 and TRBJ1-4; D is perhaps TRBD1 (5 bases). In germline, CDR1 is KGHSH, CDR2 LQKENI. V was clipped by 6 bases and J by 8 bases, with 16 bases between them. There are 14 residues in the CDR3. This chain's CDR3 is CASSPGAGREKLFF. The DNA for the CDR3 is TGTGCCAGCTCGCCCGGGGCAGGGAGAGAAAAACTGTTTTTT.

Notes on this clonotype: Given a much more abundant clone one base away, this may be a read error. This chain links TRBV7-2 with TRBJ1-6; D is uncertain. This CDR3 has 15 amino acids. Germline loops: CDR1 SGHTA, CDR2 FQGNSA. In nucleotides, the CDR3 is TGTGCCAGCAGCCTCTCCGACGGTCCGGGGAAGACCCTCAACTTT. Translated: CASSLSDGPGKTLNF.

The chain joins TRBV9 to TRBJ1-1, with D maybe TRBD1 (5 bases). CDR1 and CDR2 (germline): SGDLS, YYNGEE. V dropped 5 bases and J dropped 0 bases, with 14 bases sitting between them. This CDR3 region has 15 residues. This chain's CDR3 is CASRKIGGVNTEAFF. The CDR3 coding sequence is TGTGCCAGCAGGAAAATCGGGGGGGTGAACACTGAAGCTTTCTTT. Filled out from reference TRBV9 and TRBJ1-1, the complete variable domain reads DSGVTQTPKHLITATGQRVTLRCSPRSGDLSVYWYQQSLDQGLQFLIQYYNGEERAKGNILERFSAQQFPDLHSELNLSSLELGDSALYFCASRKIGGVNTEAFFGQGTRLTVV.

The rearrangement joins TRBV24-1 to TRBJ2-5; 7 bases align to TRBD1. The germline V gene encodes CDR1 KGHDR and CDR2 SFDVKD. Trimming removed 4 bases from V and 5 bases from J; junction bases left unmatched: 6. This CDR3 is 14 amino acids long. CDR3: CATSDSGQAETQYF. For the CDR3, the DNA is TGTGCCACCAGTGACTCAGGACAGGCTGAGACCCAGTACTTC.

The rearrangement links TRBV18 to TRBJ2-5, with no clear D. The CDR3 has 14 residues. Trimming took 3 bases from V and 4 from J, leaving 12 bases between them. The germline gives CDR1 KGHSH, CDR2 LQKENI. The CDR3 DNA reads as TGTGCCAGCTCACCCTATGCAGGCGCAGAGACCCAGTACTTC. This encodes CASSPYAGAETQYF.

This clonotype appeared a few times. This chain uses TRBV24-1 with TRBJ2-4; D is unclear. This CDR3 is built from 14 residues. The V gene lost 4 bases and the J gene lost 9 bases, with 15 bases spanning the gap. Looked up from germline, CDR1 is KGHDR and CDR2 is SFDVKD. CDR3 sequence reads: CATSDSRTLGIQYF. DNA for the CDR3: TGTGCCACCAGTGACTCGCGGACGTTGGGCATTCAGTACTTC.

The chain has TRBV4-1 and TRBJ2-3, with 7 positions matching TRBD2. This CDR3 spans 13 amino acids. Germline values: CDR1 MGHRA, CDR2 YSYEKL. After removal of 0 bases from V and 10 bases from J, the junction contained 4 bases not matched to a gene. CDR3 region: CASSQEGGSPQYF. In DNA, the CDR3 is TGCGCCAGCAGCCAAGAGGGGGGGAGTCCGCAGTATTTT.

There are a few counts of this clonotype. This sequence joins TRBV29-1 and TRBJ2-7; 8 nucleotides match TRBD1. J lost 3 bases, V lost 1 base, and 11 bases had no gene match. This CDR3 comprises 16 residues. CDR1 SQVTM and CDR2 ANQGSEA come from the germline V gene. The CDR3 loop reads CSVEGGGQGAFYEQYF. DNA for the CDR3: TGCAGCGTTGAAGGTGGTGGACAGGGTGCCTTCTACGAGCAGTACTTC.